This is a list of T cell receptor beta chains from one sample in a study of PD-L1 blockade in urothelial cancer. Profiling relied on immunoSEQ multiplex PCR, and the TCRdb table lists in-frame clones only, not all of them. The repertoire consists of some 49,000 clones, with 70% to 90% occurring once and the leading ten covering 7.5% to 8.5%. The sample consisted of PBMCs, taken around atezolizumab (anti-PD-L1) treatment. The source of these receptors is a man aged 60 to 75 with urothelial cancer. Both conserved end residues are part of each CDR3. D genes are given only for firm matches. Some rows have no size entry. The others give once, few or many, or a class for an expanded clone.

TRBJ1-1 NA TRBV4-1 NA TGCGCCAGCAGCCAACCTACGGGAGTGAACACTGAAGCTTTCTTT CASSQPTGVNTEAFF
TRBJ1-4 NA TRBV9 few TGTGCCAGCAGCGTAGCTGATATGGCGGCCCCAACTAATGAAAAACTGTTTTTT CASSVADMAAPTNEKLFF
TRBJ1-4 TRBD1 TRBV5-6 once TGTGCCAGCAGCCTGACAGGGGTCGAGGAAAAACTGTTTTTT CASSLTGVEEKLFF
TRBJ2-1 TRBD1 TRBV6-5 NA TGTGCCAGCAGTTCCGGACAGGGCTTCGATGAGCAGTTCTTC CASSSGQGFDEQFF
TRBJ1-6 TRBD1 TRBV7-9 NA TGTGCCAGCAGCTCGGGACAGCCCTTACCCCTCCACTTT CASSSGQPLPLHF
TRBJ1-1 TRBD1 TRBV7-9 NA TGTGCCAGCAGCTTAGACGGGACAGTTGAAGCTTTCTTT CASSLDGTVEAFF
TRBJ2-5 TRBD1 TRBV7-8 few TGTGCCAGCAGCATCAGACAGGGCTTCGGGGAGACCCAGTACTTC CASSIRQGFGETQYF
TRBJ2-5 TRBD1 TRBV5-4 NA TGTGCCAGCAGCCCGGCCCAGGGGGCGTTTGTGAAGACCCAGTACTTC CASSPAQGAFVKTQYF
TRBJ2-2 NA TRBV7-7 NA TGTGCTAGCAGCCTCCGGGACACCGGGGAGCTGTTTTTT CASSLRDTGELFF
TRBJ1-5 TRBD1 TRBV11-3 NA TGTGCCAGCAGCTTAGGTACAGGGGACAATCAGCCCCAGCATTTT CASSLGTGDNQPQHF
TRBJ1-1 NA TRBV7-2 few TGTGCCAGCAGCCCACAGGGTAGGACCCCTGAAGCTTTCTTT CASSPQGRTPEAFF
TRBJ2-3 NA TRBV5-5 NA TGTGCCAGCAGCTTGGGACAGAGCGTCACAGATACGCAGTATTTT CASSLGQSVTDTQYF
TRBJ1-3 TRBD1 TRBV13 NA TGTGCCAGCAGCTCCGGTCCGGGACAGGGGGCTGGAAACACCATATATTTT CASSSGPGQGAGNTIYF
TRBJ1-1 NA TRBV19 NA TGTGCCAGTAGTATAGGTCCGGCTAGCACTGAAGCTTTCTTT CASSIGPASTEAFF
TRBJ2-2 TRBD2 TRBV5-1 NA TGCGCCAGCAGGCCTACTAGCGGGAGACACACCGGGGAGCTGTTTTTT CASRPTSGRHTGELFF
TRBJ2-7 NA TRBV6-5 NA TGTGCCAGCAGGTACCTTTACGAGCAGTACTTC CASRYLYEQYF
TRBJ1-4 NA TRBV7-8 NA TGTGCCAGCAGCGATGGGAGGGCGGGTGAAAAACTGTTTTTT CASSDGRAGEKLFF
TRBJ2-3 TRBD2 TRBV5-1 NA TGCGCCAGCAGCTTGGGTCGGACTAGCGGGGACACAGATACGCAGTATTTT CASSLGRTSGDTDTQYF
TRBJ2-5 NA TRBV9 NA TGTGCCAGCAGCGTGGGCAGCCTTTTCCAAGAGACCCAGTACTTC CASSVGSLFQETQYF
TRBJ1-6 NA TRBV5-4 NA TGTGCCAGCAGCTTGGAGGACGGGGGAGCTTCACCCCTCCACTTT CASSLEDGGASPLHF
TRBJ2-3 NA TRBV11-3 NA TGTGCCAGCAGCTTGAGGGACACAGATACGCAGTATTTT CASSLRDTDTQYF
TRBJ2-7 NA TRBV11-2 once TGTGCCAGCAGCTTTTACTCAGGGGGGCTTAACTACGAGCAGTACTTC CASSFYSGGLNYEQYF
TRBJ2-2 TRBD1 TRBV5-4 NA TGTGCCAGCAGCTTAAACAGGGGAATCACCGGGGAGCTGTTTTTT CASSLNRGITGELFF
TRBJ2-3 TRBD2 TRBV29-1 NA TGCAGCGTCGGAGGCACTAGCGACCTTCTTAGCACAGATACGCAGTATTTT CSVGGTSDLLSTDTQYF
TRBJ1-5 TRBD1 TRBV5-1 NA TGCGCCAGCAGCCTACAGGGGGGCGACTTCAATCAGCCCCAGCATTTT CASSLQGGDFNQPQHF
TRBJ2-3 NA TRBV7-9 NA TGTGCCAGCAGCCCGAGGGGGGGCGGGTTGGATACGCAGTATTTT CASSPRGGGLDTQYF
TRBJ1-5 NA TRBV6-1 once TGTGCCAGCAGTCGGGCTGGAGAGGGTCAGCCCCAGCATTTT CASSRAGEGQPQHF
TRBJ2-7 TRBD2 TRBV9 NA TGTGCCAGCAACAAGTCCCCGGGGGGTTTCAGCGAGCAGTACTTC CASNKSPGGFSEQYF
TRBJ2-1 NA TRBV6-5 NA TGTGCCAGCAGTGCGAAGTTAGAGGGAAGGTGGGAGCAGTTCTTC CASSAKLEGRWEQFF
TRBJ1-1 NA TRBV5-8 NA TGTGCCAGCAGGCCAAGGGGGAACACTGAAGCTTTCTTT CASRPRGNTEAFF
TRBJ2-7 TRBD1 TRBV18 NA TGTGCCAGCTCACCACGGGGACAGGGGACCTACGAGCAGTACTTC CASSPRGQGTYEQYF
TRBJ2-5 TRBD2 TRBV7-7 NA TGTGCTAGCAGCACGAGGACTAGCGGGGGGGCCTGGTACTTC CASSTRTSGGAWYF
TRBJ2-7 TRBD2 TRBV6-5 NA TGTGCCAGCACCCACCCGGCTAGCGGGGGGCGAGAGCAGTACTTC CASTHPASGGREQYF
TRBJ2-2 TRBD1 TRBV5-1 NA TGCGCCAGCAGCTGGACAGGGGTCGGCACCGGGGAGCTGTTTTTT CASSWTGVGTGELFF
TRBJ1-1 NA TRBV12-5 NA NA CASGLAQATEAFF
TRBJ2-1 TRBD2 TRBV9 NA TGTGCCAGCAGCGTAGACCTAGCGGGGGTCAATGAGCAGTTCTTC CASSVDLAGVNEQFF
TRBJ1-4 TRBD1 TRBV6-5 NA TGTGCCAGCAGAAAGAGACAGGGAGATGAAAAACTGTTTTTT CASRKRQGDEKLFF
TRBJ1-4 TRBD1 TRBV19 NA TGTGCCAGTAGTAATCAGGGGGCCCGTGAAAAACTGTTTTTT CASSNQGAREKLFF
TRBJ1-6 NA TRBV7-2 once TGTGCCAGCAGCTTAGTCGGCGGGGGAAATTCACCCCTCCACTTT CASSLVGGGNSPLHF
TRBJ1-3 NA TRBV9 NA TGTGCCAGCAGCGTAGCTTCGCAGGGGAACACCATATATTTT CASSVASQGNTIYF